By share of the sample, the clone carrying this T cell receptor beta chain is medium-sized. Its specificity is not known. CD4+ or CD8+ T cells at a count of about 1 million served as input for the sorted libraries. The entry originates in a study of neurological immune-mediated disorders. The team produced cDNA through 5'RACE using 10-nucleotide random UMIs. One entry per CDR3 protein results from TCRdb running MiXCR on the 5' RACE reads. The top ten clones hold roughly an eighth of a sample with about 10,000 distinct CDR3 sequences, 22% of them seen once. The V gene lost 6 bases and the J gene lost 4 bases, with 16 bases spanning the gap. CDR1 and CDR2 from the germline V gene are SGHRS and YFSETQ. The CDR3 runs to 14 residues. Study results and limitations: Phylogenetic analysis grouped 18 of 34 multiple sclerosis patients' repertoires together, suggesting a possible repertoire signature.

The chain employs TRBV5-1 and TRBJ1-2, with unresolved D. This sequence was found in a woman between 35 and 50 years old with multiple sclerosis. Sequenced sample: CD8+ T cells from blood. This CDR3 is CASTSLGPGYGYTF. The CDR3 DNA reads TGCGCCAGCACCTCCCTAGGCCCGGGCTATGGCTACACCTTC.